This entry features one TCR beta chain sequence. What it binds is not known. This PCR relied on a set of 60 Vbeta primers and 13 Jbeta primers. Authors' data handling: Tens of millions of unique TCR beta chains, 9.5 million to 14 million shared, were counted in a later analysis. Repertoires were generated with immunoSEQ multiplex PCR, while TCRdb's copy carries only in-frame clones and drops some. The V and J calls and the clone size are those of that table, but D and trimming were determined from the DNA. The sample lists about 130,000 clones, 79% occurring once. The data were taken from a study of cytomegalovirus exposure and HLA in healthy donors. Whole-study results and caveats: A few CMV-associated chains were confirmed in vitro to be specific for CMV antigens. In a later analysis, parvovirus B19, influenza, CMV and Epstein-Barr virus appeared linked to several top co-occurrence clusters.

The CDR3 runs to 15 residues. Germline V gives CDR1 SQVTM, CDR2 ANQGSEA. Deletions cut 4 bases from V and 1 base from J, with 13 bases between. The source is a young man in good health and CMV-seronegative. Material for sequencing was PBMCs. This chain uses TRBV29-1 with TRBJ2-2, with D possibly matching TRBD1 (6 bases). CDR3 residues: CSVVTGRKNTGELFF. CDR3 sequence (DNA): TGCAGCGTTGTGACAGGACGTAAGAACACCGGGGAGCTGTTTTTT.